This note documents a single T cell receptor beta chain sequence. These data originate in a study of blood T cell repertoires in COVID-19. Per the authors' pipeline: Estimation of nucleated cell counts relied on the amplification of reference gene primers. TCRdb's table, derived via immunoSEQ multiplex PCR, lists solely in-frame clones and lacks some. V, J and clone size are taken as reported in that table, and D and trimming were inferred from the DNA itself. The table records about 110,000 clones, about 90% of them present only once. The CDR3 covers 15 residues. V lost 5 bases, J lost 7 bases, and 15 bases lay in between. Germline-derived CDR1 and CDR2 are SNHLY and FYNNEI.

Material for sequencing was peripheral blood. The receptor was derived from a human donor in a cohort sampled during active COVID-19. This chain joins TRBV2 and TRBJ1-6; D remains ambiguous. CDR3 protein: CASSPRVPVNSPLHF. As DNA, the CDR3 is TGTGCCAGCAGTCCACGGGTCCCGGTCAATTCACCCCTCCACTTT.